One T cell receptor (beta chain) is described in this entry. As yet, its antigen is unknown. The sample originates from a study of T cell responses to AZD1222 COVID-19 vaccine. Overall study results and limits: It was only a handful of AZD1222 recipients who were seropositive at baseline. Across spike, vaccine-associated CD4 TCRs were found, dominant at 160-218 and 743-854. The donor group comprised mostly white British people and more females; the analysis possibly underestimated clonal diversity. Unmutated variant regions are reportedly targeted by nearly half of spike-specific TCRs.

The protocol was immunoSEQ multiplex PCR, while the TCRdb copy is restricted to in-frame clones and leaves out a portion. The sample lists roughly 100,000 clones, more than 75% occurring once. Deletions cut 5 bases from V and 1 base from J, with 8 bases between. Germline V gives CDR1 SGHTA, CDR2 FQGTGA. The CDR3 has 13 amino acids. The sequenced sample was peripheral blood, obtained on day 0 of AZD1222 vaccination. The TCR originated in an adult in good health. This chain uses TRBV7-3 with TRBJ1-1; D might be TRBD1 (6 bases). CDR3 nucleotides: TGTGCCAGCAGCCAGGACAGGAACACTGAAGCTTTCTTT. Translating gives CASSQDRNTEAFF.